Each of the 16 T cell receptor beta chains below was sequenced from the same sample in a study of T-cell reconstitution after alpha-beta-depleted transplantation in children. Researchers prepared the TCRbeta library using unique molecular identifiers, the study reports. Each CDR3 protein gets one entry after TCRdb re-called the PCR reads with MiXCR. The repertoire holds about 610,000 distinct CDR3 sequences, about 10% seen once, with approximately 4.1% in the top ten. The input for sequencing was PBMCs from the stem cell graft donor, taken from the stem cell graft. The receptor set was obtained from a human donor who donated a stem cell graft to a child with acute myeloid leukemia.

V is TRBV12-3 or TRBV12-4 and J is TRBJ2-2; D may be TRBD2 (5 bases). V lost 5 bases, J lost 3 bases, and 13 bases lay in between. The CDR3 length is 15 residues. The CDR3 is CASSEVTGYTGELFF. The CDR3 nucleotides read TGTGCCAGCAGTGAGGTTACGGGGTACACCGGGGAGCTGTTTTTT.

This clonotype showed up many times. The V call is TRBV6-2 or TRBV6-3, the J call TRBJ2-1; the match to TRBD2 covers 11 bases. This CDR3 spans 14 amino acids. J lost 10 bases, V lost 6 bases, and 8 bases had no gene match. Germline lookup yields CDR1 MNHEY and CDR2 SVGEGT. CDR3: CASSFPGLAEEQFF. In nucleotides, the CDR3 is TGTGCCAGCAGCTTTCCGGGACTAGCGGAAGAGCAGTTCTTC.

The chain is built from TRBV6-1 and TRBJ2-1, with D uncertain. The CDR3 has 15 residues. Deletions cut 0 bases from V and 4 bases from J, with 10 bases between. The germline gives CDR1 MNHNS, CDR2 SASEGT. For the CDR3, the DNA is TGTGCCAGCAGTGAAGCTCACTCGGAATACAATGAGCAGTTCTTC. Its translation is CASSEAHSEYNEQFF.

This clonotype has at least ten counts. The V gene is TRBV12-3 or TRBV12-4, the J gene TRBJ2-1, with D perhaps TRBD1 (6 bases). This CDR3 spans 15 amino acids. Trimming shortened V by 5 bases and J by 3 bases, and 14 bases separated the two germline ends. The CDR3 sequence is CASSLGGFGYNEQFF. Written as DNA, the CDR3 is TGTGCCAGCAGTCTAGGGGGTTTTGGCTACAATGAGCAGTTCTTC.

This clonotype was seen a handful of times. The chain couples TRBV7-9 to TRBJ2-5, with 7 positions matching TRBD1. Per germline, CDR1 SEHNR and CDR2 FQNEAQ (reference sequence). The CDR3 spans 16 residues. V lost 1 base to trimming and J lost 2 bases; unmatched junction nucleotides: 7. The CDR3, as DNA: TGTGCCAGCAGCTTAGAGCGGCGGACAGGACAAGAGACCCAGTACTTC. Protein: CASSLERRTGQETQYF.

This clonotype has ten or more counts. The V and J genes are TRBV29-1 and TRBJ1-4; D remains unclear. V was shortened by 7 bases and J by 8 bases, with 17 bases between the two germline ends. The germline CDR1 and CDR2 sequences are SQVTM and ANQGSEA. The CDR3 contains 13 residues. The CDR3 nucleotides read TGCAGCGCCTCAGAAAATTACAACGAAAAACTGTTTTTT. Amino acid sequence: CSASENYNEKLFF. Together with reference TRBV29-1 and TRBJ1-4, the CDR3 gives the full variable domain: SAVISQKPSRDICQRGTSLTIQCQVDSQVTMMFWYRQQPGQSLTLIATANQGSEATYESGFVIDKFPISRPNLTFSTLTVSNMSPEDSSIYLCSASENYNEKLFFGSGTQLSVL.

The CDR3 DNA reads TGTGCCAGCAGCTCTGAGGGCGGGAGGCCCACAGAGACCCAGTACTTC. Its translation: CASSSEGGRPTETQYF. V and J are TRBV7-3 and TRBJ2-5, with 8 bases matching TRBD2. Germline lookup yields CDR1 SGHTA and CDR2 FQGTGA. The CDR3 is 16 amino acids. The junction had 11 bases not matched to a gene; V was cut back by 4 bases and J by 4 bases.

The table lists this clonotype with a few counts. The J gene is TRBJ2-3, the V gene TRBV4-2; D is ambiguous. Trimming removed 0 bases from V and 3 bases from J, with 4 bases in between. The CDR3 contains 13 residues. Germline V gene data show CDR1 as LGHNA and CDR2 as YNFKEQ. CDR3 sequence reads: CASSQELTDTQYF. The CDR3 bases are TGTGCCAGCAGCCAAGAGTTGACAGATACGCAGTATTTT.

The sample holds many counts of this clonotype. J is TRBJ2-3 and V is TRBV7-3, with D unclear. From germline, CDR1 is SGHTA and CDR2 FQGTGA. Trimming removed 4 bases at V and 8 bases at J, with 10 bases between. The CDR3 is 12 residues long. Here the CDR3 reads CASSSQTATQYF. The CDR3 DNA is TGTGCCAGCAGCTCCCAGACTGCTACGCAGTATTTT.

This clonotype ranks as medium-sized. Here the CDR3 DNA reads TGCAGTGCTTTGACTAGCGGGAGGGCCGATGAGCAGTTCTTC. Translated: CSALTSGRADEQFF. This chain links TRBV20-1 with TRBJ2-1; 14 bases map to TRBD2. This CDR3 spans 14 amino acids. J gave up 8 bases and V 5 bases, and 5 bases lay outside the gene matches. CDR1 DFQATT and CDR2 SNEGSKA come from the germline V gene (reference sequence).

The J gene is TRBJ2-1, the V gene TRBV29-1, with TRBD1 identical over 7 bases. This CDR3 comprises 13 residues. Germline V CDR1 and CDR2: SQVTM, ANQGSEA. The V segment lost 7 bases and the J segment 6 bases; nucleotides outside the gene matches: 9. The CDR3 DNA is TGCAGCGCAAGGGGGCCGGGGCCCAATGAGCAGTTCTTC. Translating it yields CSARGPGPNEQFF.

There are a few counts of this clonotype. The V and J genes are TRBV9 and TRBJ2-1, with 9 bases fitting TRBD1. V trimming: 4 bases; J trimming: 2 bases; junction bases outside the gene matches: 4. The CDR3 extends over 15 amino acids. Germline V gene sequence: CDR1 SGDLS, CDR2 YYNGEE. CDR3 sequence: CASSPWTGAYNEQFF. Here the CDR3 DNA reads TGTGCCAGCAGCCCTTGGACAGGGGCCTACAATGAGCAGTTCTTC. The full variable domain, its missing parts supplied by reference TRBV9 and TRBJ2-1, is DSGVTQTPKHLITATGQRVTLRCSPRSGDLSVYWYQQSLDQGLQFLIQYYNGEERAKGNILERFSAQQFPDLHSELNLSSLELGDSALYFCASSPWTGAYNEQFFGPGTRLTVL.

The chain couples TRBV5-1 to TRBJ2-2, with D perhaps matching TRBD1 or TRBD2 (6 bases each). The CDR3 spans 15 residues. Trimming left V 2 bases short and J 3 bases short, with 11 bases between. The germline V gene encodes CDR1 SGHRS and CDR2 YFSETQ. The DNA for the CDR3 is TGCGCCAGCAGCTTTGGGGGGCGCGACACCGGGGAGCTGTTTTTT. It specifies CASSFGGRDTGELFF.

This clonotype occurred many times. This rearrangement joins TRBV20-1 to TRBJ2-7; D is ambiguous. The V end was cut by 0 bases, the J end by 4 bases, with 10 bases between. The CDR3 totals 13 residues. Germline CDR1 reads DFQATT; CDR2 reads SNEGSKA (reference sequence). Here the CDR3 DNA reads TGCAGTGCTAGAGATACTCGAACATACGAGCAGTACTTC. Residues: CSARDTRTYEQYF.

This clonotype was counted only a few times. CDR3 amino acids: CSARSRLAGGGEQFF. CDR3 in DNA: TGCAGTGCTAGATCTCGACTAGCGGGAGGCGGTGAGCAGTTCTTC. The chain has TRBV20-1 and TRBJ2-1; 13 positions agree with TRBD2. Germline-derived CDR1 and CDR2 are DFQATT and SNEGSKA (reference sequence). The CDR3 sequence is 15 residues long. The V and J ends lost 2 bases and 9 bases, in that order; junction bases with no gene match: 7.

This clonotype was counted between two and nine times. The J gene is TRBJ2-7, the V gene TRBV3-1; either TRBD1 or TRBD2 may supply D (5 bases each). The CDR3 runs to 15 residues. Trimming left V 3 bases short and J 0 bases short, with 12 bases between. Germline V gene sequence: CDR1 LGHDT, CDR2 YNNKEL (reference sequence). This CDR3 reads CASSQGVLNSYEQYF. The CDR3 DNA is TGTGCCAGCAGCCAGGGGGTTCTGAACTCCTACGAGCAGTACTTC.